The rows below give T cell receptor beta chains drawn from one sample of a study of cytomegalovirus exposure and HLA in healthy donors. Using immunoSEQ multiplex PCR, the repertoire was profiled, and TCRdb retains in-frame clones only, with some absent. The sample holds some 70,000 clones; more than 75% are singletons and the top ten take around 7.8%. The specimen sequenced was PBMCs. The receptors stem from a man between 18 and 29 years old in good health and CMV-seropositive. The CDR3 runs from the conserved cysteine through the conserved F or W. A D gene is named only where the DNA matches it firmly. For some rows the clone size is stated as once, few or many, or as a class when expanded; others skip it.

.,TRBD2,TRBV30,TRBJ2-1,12,CAWSVREGRGFF,TGTGCCTGGAGTGTTCGGGAGGGCCGAGGGTTCTTC
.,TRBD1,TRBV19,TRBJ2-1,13,CATSGTGYNEQFF,TGTGCCACGTCCGGGACAGGGTACAATGAGCAGTTCTTC
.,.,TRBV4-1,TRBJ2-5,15,CASSQGGTVQETQYF,TGCGCCAGCAGCCAAGGCGGCACGGTACAAGAGACCCAGTACTTC
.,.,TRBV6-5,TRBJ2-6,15,CASSYQRAGANVLTF,TGTGCCAGCAGTTACCAGAGGGCTGGGGCCAACGTCCTGACTTTC
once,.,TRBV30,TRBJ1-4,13,CAWSDEEPEKLFF,TGTGCCTGGAGTGATGAGGAACCGGAAAAACTGTTTTTT
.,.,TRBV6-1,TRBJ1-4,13,CATTATSREKLFF,TGTGCCACCACTGCCACCTCGAGGGAAAAACTGTTTTTT
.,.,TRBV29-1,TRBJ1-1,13,CSVETVMNTEAFF,TGCAGCGTTGAGACAGTTATGAACACTGAAGCTTTCTTT
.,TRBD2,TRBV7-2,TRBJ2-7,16,CASSLAEAGGSYEQYF,TGTGCCAGCAGCTTAGCTGAAGCGGGGGGCTCCTACGAGCAGTACTTC
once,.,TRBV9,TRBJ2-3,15,CASSVVGLPTDTQYF,TGTGCCAGCAGCGTAGTCGGACTACCCACAGATACGCAGTATTTT
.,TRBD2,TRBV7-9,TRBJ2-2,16,CASSFPSGVVTGELFF,TGTGCCAGCAGCTTCCCTAGCGGGGTCGTCACCGGGGAGCTGTTTTTT
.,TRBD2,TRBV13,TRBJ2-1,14,CASSRGLAGDEQFF,TGTGCCAGCAGCCGAGGACTAGCCGGCGATGAGCAGTTCTTC
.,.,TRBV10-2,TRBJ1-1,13,CASSVGERTEAFF,TGCGCCAGCAGCGTAGGAGAGCGCACTGAAGCTTTCTTT
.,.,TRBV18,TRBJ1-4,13,CASSPGENEKLFF,TGTGCCAGCTCGCCCGGAGAGAATGAAAAACTGTTTTTT
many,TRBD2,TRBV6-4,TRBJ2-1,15,CASSPGTSGGYEQFF,TGTGCCAGCAGCCCTGGGACTAGCGGGGGTTATGAGCAGTTCTTC
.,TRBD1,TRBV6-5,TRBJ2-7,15,CASSHGQGRFAEQYF,TGTGCCAGCAGCCACGGACAGGGTCGGTTCGCCGAGCAGTACTTC
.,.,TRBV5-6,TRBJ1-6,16,CASSWRPGGGNSPLHF,TGTGCCAGCAGCTGGCGTCCGGGAGGTGGTAATTCACCCCTCCACTTT
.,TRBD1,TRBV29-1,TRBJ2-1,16,CSVEDHDRATYNEQFF,TGCAGCGTTGAAGATCATGACAGGGCGACCTACAATGAGCAGTTCTTC
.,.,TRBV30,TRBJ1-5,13,CAWNMGGNQPQHF,TGTGCCTGGAATATGGGCGGCAATCAGCCCCAGCATTTT
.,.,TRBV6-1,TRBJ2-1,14,CASSVAVSYNEQFF,TGTGCCAGCAGTGTTGCGGTCTCCTACAATGAGCAGTTCTTC
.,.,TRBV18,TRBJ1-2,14,CASSPGLGNYGYTF,TGTGCCAGCTCACCAGGGCTTGGTAACTATGGCTACACCTTC
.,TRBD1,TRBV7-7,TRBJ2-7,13,CASSLSRGWEQYF,TGTGCCAGCAGCTTAAGCAGGGGGTGGGAGCAGTACTTC
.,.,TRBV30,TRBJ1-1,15,CAWNDIQGGGTEAFF,TGTGCCTGGAACGATATACAGGGCGGAGGAACTGAAGCTTTCTTT
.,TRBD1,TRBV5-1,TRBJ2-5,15,CASSSRQGRQETQYF,TGCGCCAGCAGCTCCCGACAGGGCCGCCAAGAGACCCAGTACTTC
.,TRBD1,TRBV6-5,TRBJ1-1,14,CASNPTGGGTEAFF,TGTGCCAGCAACCCAACAGGGGGGGGAACTGAAGCTTTCTTT
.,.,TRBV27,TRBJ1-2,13,CASSFLGDYGYTF,TGTGCCAGCAGTTTTTTAGGGGACTATGGCTACACCTTC
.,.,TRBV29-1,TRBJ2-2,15,CSVELVGEVSGELFF,TGCAGCGTTGAGTTAGTAGGGGAGGTGTCGGGGGAGCTGTTTTTT
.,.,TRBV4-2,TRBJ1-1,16,CASSQDWGQGKLRAFF,TGTGCCAGCAGCCAAGATTGGGGGCAGGGGAAACTGAGGGCTTTCTTT
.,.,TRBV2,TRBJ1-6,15,CASRNRAGDNSPLHF,TGTGCCAGCAGAAACAGGGCTGGGGATAATTCACCCCTCCACTTT
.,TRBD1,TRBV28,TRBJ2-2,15,CASSLGTGVAGELFF,TGTGCCAGCAGTTTGGGGACAGGGGTAGCCGGGGAGCTGTTTTTT
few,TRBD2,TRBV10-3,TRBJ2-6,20,CAISDTGTSGVGAGANVLTF,TGTGCCATCAGCGACACCGGGACTAGCGGGGTCGGGGCTGGGGCCAACGTCCTGACTTTC
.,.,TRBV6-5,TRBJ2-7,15,CASSYSDGIIFEQYF,TGTGCCAGCAGTTACTCGGACGGGATTATTTTCGAGCAGTACTTC
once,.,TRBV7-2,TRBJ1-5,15,CASSFYSPSNQPQHF,TGTGCCAGCAGCTTTTATAGCCCTAGCAATCAGCCCCAGCATTTT
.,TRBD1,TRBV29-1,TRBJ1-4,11,CSAWDSEKLFF,TGCAGCGCTTGGGACAGTGAAAAACTGTTTTTT
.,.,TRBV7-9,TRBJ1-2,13,CAIQGPTNYGYTF,TGTGCCATACAGGGACCCACTAACTATGGCTACACCTTC
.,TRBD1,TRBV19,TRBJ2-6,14,CASGTGSGANVLTF,TGTGCCAGTGGGACAGGGTCTGGGGCCAACGTCCTGACTTTC
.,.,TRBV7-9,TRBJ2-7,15,CASSQPGQGAYEQYF,TGTGCCAGCAGCCAGCCAGGGCAGGGCGCCTACGAGCAGTACTTC
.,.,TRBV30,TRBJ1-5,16,CAWSAASGLSNQPQHF,TGTGCCTGGAGTGCGGCGTCAGGGCTTAGCAATCAGCCCCAGCATTTT
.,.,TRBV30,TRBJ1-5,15,CAWSRSGTDNQPQHF,TGTGCCTGGTCCCGCTCAGGAACCGATAATCAGCCCCAGCATTTT